These 16 T cell receptor beta chains were sequenced from one sample in a study of CD8 T cells in Susac syndrome. With random hexamers, roughly 0.45 to 1 ug RNA was reverse transcribed. TCRdb processed the immunoSEQ multiplex PCR reads anew with MiXCR; each CDR3 protein has one entry. The sample has some 180,000 distinct CDR3 sequences; just under 95% are singletons. Sequencing used CD4+ T cells from PBMCs. These receptors originate from a human donor in good health.

The V gene is TRBV20-1, the J gene TRBJ2-3; TRBD1 matches at 8 bases. This CDR3 comprises 16 residues. Germline loops: CDR1 DFQATT, CDR2 SNEGSKA (reference sequence). V trimming: 6 bases; J trimming: 0 bases; junction bases outside the gene matches: 11. The CDR3, as DNA: TGCAGTGCCAAAACCCCAGGGGGCTGGAGCACAGATACGCAGTATTTT. It translates to CSAKTPGGWSTDTQYF.

The chain carries TRBV20-1 and TRBJ2-1; possible D gene TRBD2, 6 bases. This CDR3 has 12 amino acids. Germline V gene sequence: CDR1 DFQATT, CDR2 SNEGSKA (reference sequence). Trimming cost V 3 bases and J 6 bases, with 9 bases left between them. The chain's CDR3 is CSARTGVNEQFF. The CDR3 region has the DNA TGCAGTGCTAGGACGGGGGTCAATGAGCAGTTCTTC.

V is TRBV29-1 and J is TRBJ2-3, with 9 positions matching TRBD1. Looked up from germline, CDR1 is SQVTM and CDR2 is ANQGSEA. V was clipped by 6 bases and J by 1 base; unmatched bases: 8. This CDR3 comprises 15 residues. Here the CDR3 DNA reads TGCAGCGTCGCAACCCGGGACAGGGGCACAGATACGCAGTATTTT. As protein: CSVATRDRGTDTQYF.

This clonotype was counted once. V gene TRBV3-1 combines with J gene TRBJ1-2, with 7 bases identical to TRBD1. The CDR3 is 13 residues long. V shed 5 bases, J shed 4 bases, and the junction held 4 bases outside the gene matches. CDR1 and CDR2 from the germline V gene are LGHDT and YNNKEL (reference sequence). CDR3 in amino acids: CASSFGQVYGYTF. In nucleotides, the CDR3 is TGTGCCAGCAGCTTTGGACAGGTCTATGGCTACACCTTC.

The chain combines TRBV29-1 with TRBJ2-3; a weak D match, TRBD1 (6 bases). The CDR3 covers 12 residues. Trimming removed 5 bases at V and 3 bases at J, with 9 bases between. Germline V CDR1 and CDR2: SQVTM, ANQGSEA. The CDR3 nucleotides read TGCAGCGTTCCCGGACAGACAGATACGCAGTATTTT. Amino acid sequence: CSVPGQTDTQYF.

The chain uses TRBV5-6 and TRBJ2-6; D is unresolved. CDR3 length: 12 residues. Trimming took off 2 bases at V and 8 bases at J, with 5 bases between the two ends. Germline CDR1 and CDR2: SGHDT and YYEEEE. The CDR3, as DNA: TGTGCCAGCAGCTTCAGGACCAACGTCCTGACTTTC. This sequence encodes CASSFRTNVLTF.

The chain combines TRBV7-2 with TRBJ2-6; 10 bases agree with TRBD2. The CDR3 consists of 15 residues. V was pared by 7 bases and J by 2 bases, with 2 bases of the junction left unmatched. Germline CDR1 SGHTA, CDR2 FQGNSA. Written as DNA, the CDR3 is TGTGCCAGCAAGCTAGCGGGGGCTGGGGCCAACGTCCTGACTTTC. This encodes CASKLAGAGANVLTF.

The V and J genes are TRBV7-2 and TRBJ2-5; D not resolved. This CDR3 is built from 13 residues. Trimming removed 1 base from V and 4 bases from J, with 7 bases in between. CDR1 is SGHTA, CDR2 FQGNSA, per germline. The CDR3 protein is CASSLVGGETQYF. The CDR3 DNA reads TGTGCCAGCAGCTTAGTTGGCGGAGAGACCCAGTACTTC. The full variable domain, completed using reference TRBV7-2 and TRBJ2-5, is GAGVSQSPSNKVTEKGKDVELRCDPISGHTALYWYRQSLGQGLEFLIYFQGNSAPDKSGLPSDRFSAERTGGSVSTLTIQRTQQEDSAVYLCASSLVGGETQYFGPGTRLLVL.

The chain combines TRBV29-1 with TRBJ2-1; D ambiguous. The germline V gene has CDR1 SQVTM and CDR2 ANQGSEA. Trimming cost V 2 bases and J 4 bases, with 12 bases left between them. This CDR3 contains 14 residues. CDR3 sequence: CSVERQLGYNEQFF. In nucleotides, the CDR3 is TGCAGCGTTGAAAGGCAACTGGGGTACAATGAGCAGTTCTTC.

The CDR3 sequence is CAKPGHSYEQYF. The CDR3 nucleotides are TGTGCCAAGCCGGGACACAGCTACGAGCAGTACTTC. The chain uses TRBV27 and TRBJ2-7, with D maybe TRBD1 (6 bases). Trimming removed 10 bases from V and 3 bases from J, with 13 bases in between. The CDR3 runs to 12 residues. Germline V CDR1 and CDR2: MNHEY, SMNVEV (reference sequence).

This rearrangement joins TRBV9 to TRBJ2-7; 10 bases align to TRBD1. Germline loops: CDR1 SGDLS, CDR2 YYNGEE. Trimming removed 1 base from V and 1 base from J; junction bases left unmatched: 8. This CDR3 has 17 residues. Here the CDR3 reads CASSVIKGQGRSYEQYF. CDR3 DNA: TGTGCCAGCAGCGTAATTAAGGGACAGGGGAGATCCTACGAGCAGTACTTC. The entire variable domain, with the rest obtained from reference TRBV9 and TRBJ2-7, is as follows: DSGVTQTPKHLITATGQRVTLRCSPRSGDLSVYWYQQSLDQGLQFLIQYYNGEERAKGNILERFSAQQFPDLHSELNLSSLELGDSALYFCASSVIKGQGRSYEQYFGPGTRLTVT.

This chain joins TRBV30 and TRBJ2-1; D ambiguous. The CDR3 contains 13 residues. Germline V gene lookup returns CDR1 GTSNPN and CDR2 SVGIG (reference sequence). V lost 3 bases and J 5 bases, leaving 11 bases between the germline ends. DNA of the CDR3: TGTGCCTGGAGAAGGCAGGCTCACAATGAGCAGTTCTTC. Amino acid sequence: CAWRRQAHNEQFF.

This chain joins TRBV30 and TRBJ1-1; D is possibly TRBD1 (6 bases). V was trimmed by 3 bases and J by 5 bases, leaving 16 bases between them. The CDR3 sequence is 14 residues long. The germline V gene encodes CDR1 GTSNPN and CDR2 SVGIG (reference sequence). CDR3 sequence reads: CAWSQIQGLTEAFF. For the CDR3, the DNA is TGTGCCTGGAGCCAAATACAGGGATTGACTGAAGCTTTCTTT.

The chain uses TRBV9 and TRBJ1-1, with 9 positions matching TRBD1. This CDR3 is 14 amino acids long. The junction had 1 base not matched to a gene; V was cut back by 3 bases and J by 1 base. From germline, CDR1 is SGDLS and CDR2 YYNGEE. This CDR3 is CASSATGGNTEAFF. CDR3 nucleotides: TGTGCCAGCAGCGCGACAGGGGGGAACACTGAAGCTTTCTTT.

This clonotype was detected only once. DNA of the CDR3: TGTGCCACCAGTGAGCGGACTAGCGGGAGGGATACGCAGTATTTT. Its protein product is CATSERTSGRDTQYF. The rearrangement links TRBV24-1 to TRBJ2-3, with TRBD2 matching 14 bases. The CDR3 contains 15 residues. V dropped 4 bases and J dropped 6; count of bases not matched to a gene: 2. Germline CDR1 and CDR2: KGHDR and SFDVKD.

This chain connects TRBV12-3 or TRBV12-4 to TRBJ1-1; 9 nucleotides line up with TRBD1. The ends lost 7 bases at V and 2 bases at J; junction bases unmatched: 5. The CDR3 extends over 14 amino acids. CDR3 region: CASTLTGGNTEAFF. The DNA for the CDR3 is TGTGCCAGCACCTTGACAGGGGGAAACACTGAAGCTTTCTTT.